The 25 T cell receptor beta chains given below trace back to one sample, sequenced in a study of cytomegalovirus exposure and HLA in healthy donors. 60 Vbeta and 13 Jbeta primers were used in PCR. Method: immunoSEQ multiplex PCR; TCRdb's copy keeps in-frame clones and lacks some. The repertoire holds some 160,000 clones, around 80% seen once, with 2% to 2.5% in the top ten. The sequenced sample was PBMCs. The source of these receptors is a male donor in good health and CMV-seronegative.

The V gene is TRBV7-8, the J gene TRBJ2-1; TRBD1 agrees at 8 bases. V was pared by 3 bases and J by 5 bases, with 6 bases of the junction left unmatched. This CDR3 comprises 15 residues. The germline CDR1 and CDR2 sequences are SGHVS and FQNEAQ. The CDR3 DNA reads TGTGCCAGCAGCTTTGGACAGGGTATCCACAATGAGCAGTTCTTC. This codes for CASSFGQGIHNEQFF.

The chain employs TRBV5-1 and TRBJ2-5, with TRBD2 matching over 8 bases. Unmatched junction bases numbered 9, after V lost 0 bases and J lost 2 bases. The germline V gene has CDR1 SGHRS and CDR2 YFSETQ. The length of the CDR3 is 17 residues. The CDR3 DNA reads as TGCGCCAGCAGCTTGGCCAGCGGGGGCGGCATACAAGAGACCCAGTACTTC. It encodes CASSLASGGGIQETQYF.

The gene calls are TRBV18 and TRBJ1-1; 10 bases are a match to TRBD1. V was clipped by 1 base and J by 1 base; unmatched bases: 0. Germline assignment: CDR1 KGHSH and CDR2 LQKENI. There are 15 residues in the CDR3. The CDR3 spells CASSPRDRGNTEAFF. The CDR3 bases are TGTGCCAGCTCACCACGGGACAGGGGGAACACTGAAGCTTTCTTT.

This clone was seen just once. V and J are TRBV6-6 and TRBJ1-4; D ambiguous. Germline CDR1 reads MNHNY; CDR2 reads SVGAGI (reference sequence). V lost 0 bases and J lost 7, with 15 bases in between. The CDR3 is 16 residues long. CDR3 sequence: CASSYSVAARGEKLFF. CDR3 coding DNA: TGTGCCAGCAGTTACTCGGTCGCAGCGAGAGGTGAAAAACTGTTTTTT.

This clone was recorded only once. V usage is TRBV19 and J usage is TRBJ2-5, with 9 bases aligning to TRBD1. This CDR3 comprises 13 residues. CDR1 and CDR2 from the germline V gene are LNHDA and SQIVND (reference sequence). V was pared by 5 bases and J by 4 bases, with 2 bases of the junction left unmatched. Here the CDR3 reads CASSGTGRETQYF. DNA of the CDR3: TGTGCCAGTAGTGGGACAGGGAGAGAGACCCAGTACTTC.

This chain connects TRBV6-5 to TRBJ1-1, with 9 bases lining up with TRBD1. The germline gives CDR1 MNHEY, CDR2 SVGAGI. The CDR3 spans 12 residues. V shed 5 bases and J 6 bases; nucleotides not matched to a gene: 1. CDR3 bases: TGTGCCAGCAGTCGGACAGGGGCTGAAGCTTTCTTT. Translated: CASSRTGAEAFF.

This chain connects TRBV7-2 to TRBJ1-2; D ambiguous. V lost 5 bases to trimming and J lost 5 bases, with 15 bases between them. CDR1 SGHTA and CDR2 FQGNSA come from the germline V gene. The CDR3 runs 14 residues. The CDR3 region has the DNA TGTGCCAGCAGCCCCCGGGGTCTCGGGTATGGCTACACCTTC. This translates into CASSPRGLGYGYTF. The full variable domain, its missing parts supplied by reference TRBV7-2 and TRBJ1-2, is GAGVSQSPSNKVTEKGKDVELRCDPISGHTALYWYRQSLGQGLEFLIYFQGNSAPDKSGLPSDRFSAERTGGSVSTLTIQRTQQEDSAVYLCASSPRGLGYGYTFGSGTRLTVV.

This rearrangement joins TRBV27 to TRBJ2-7; 9 bases line up with TRBD1. CDR3 length: 14 amino acids. Germline V gene data show CDR1 as MNHEY and CDR2 as SMNVEV (reference sequence). Trimming at V came to 5 bases and at J to 6 bases, leaving 8 bases not matched to a gene. CDR3 in amino acids: CASSLTRQGVEQYF. As DNA, the CDR3 is TGTGCCAGCAGTCTAACCCGACAGGGGGTCGAGCAGTACTTC.

The chain employs TRBV27 and TRBJ1-2, with 8 bases matching TRBD1. Per the germline V gene, CDR1 is MNHEY and CDR2 is SMNVEV (reference sequence). There are 14 residues in the CDR3. J was trimmed by 3 bases and V by 6 bases; bases with no gene match: 6. CDR3 nucleotide sequence: TGTGCCAGCAGGAGGGACAGGAGAGACTATGGCTACACCTTC. Its translation: CASRRDRRDYGYTF.

This clone turned up a few times. The chain recombines TRBV6-4 with TRBJ1-5, with 8 bases that match TRBD1. This CDR3 region has 16 residues. Losses at the gene ends were 0 bases for V and 5 bases for J; bases not matched to a gene: 6. Germline CDR1 MRHNA, CDR2 SNTAGT. The CDR3 region is CASSDSMDRVYQPQHF. CDR3 bases: TGTGCCAGCAGTGACTCGATGGACAGGGTCTATCAGCCCCAGCATTTT.

The rearrangement uses TRBV18 and TRBJ1-2, with no clear D. The CDR3 runs to 13 residues. Trimming removed 6 bases from V and 7 bases from J, with 15 bases in between. The germline V gene has CDR1 KGHSH and CDR2 LQKENI. The CDR3 sequence is CASSGGRQPGYTF. The CDR3 region has the DNA TGTGCCAGCTCCGGTGGCAGGCAGCCTGGCTACACCTTC. Full variable domain (remainder filled in from reference TRBV18 and TRBJ1-2): NAGVMQNPRHLVRRRGQEARLRCSPMKGHSHVYWYRQLPEEGLKFMVYLQKENIIDESGMPKERFSAEFPKEGPSILRIQQVVRGDSAAYFCASSGGRQPGYTFGSGTRLTVV.

The DNA for the CDR3 is TGTGCCAGCAGCCCCCGGGACAGGGCGTTTACCTTC. It yields the protein CASSPRDRAFTF. The chain combines TRBV5-4 with TRBJ1-2, with 9 bases that match TRBD1. The V gene end was trimmed by 4 bases and the J gene end by 14 bases; junction bases not matched to a gene: 9. The length of the CDR3 is 12 residues. CDR1 is SGHNT, CDR2 YYREEE, per germline (reference sequence).

This clone is a singleton in its sample. The chain has TRBV5-1 and TRBJ1-1; 11 nucleotides agree with TRBD1. The CDR3 has 15 residues. V lost 3 bases to trimming and J lost 5 bases; unmatched junction nucleotides: 6. CDR1 and CDR2 from the germline V gene are SGHRS and YFSETQ. CDR3 protein: CASSSRDRGGTEAFF. The CDR3 DNA reads TGCGCCAGCAGCTCCCGGGACAGGGGGGGGACTGAAGCTTTCTTT.

This clone was seen a handful of times. In DNA form, the CDR3 reads TGCGCCGACAGGGAGGACGCCGGGGAGCTGTTTTTT. As protein: CADREDAGELFF. This chain links TRBV5-1 with TRBJ2-2; the D gene is possibly TRBD1 (7 bases). Deletions cut 10 bases from V and 6 bases from J, with 13 bases between. Per germline, CDR1 SGHRS and CDR2 YFSETQ. The CDR3 is 12 amino acids.

J is TRBJ1-1 and V is TRBV5-1; weak D call: TRBD1 (5 bases). Trimming removed 3 bases at V and 0 bases at J, with 18 bases between. Germline V CDR1 and CDR2: SGHRS, YFSETQ. This CDR3 has 17 amino acids. The CDR3 loop is CASSWGGSGVMNTEAFF. The CDR3 DNA reads TGCGCCAGCAGCTGGGGGGGGTCGGGAGTCATGAACACTGAAGCTTTCTTT.

As concerns this clone: It is likely a read error, because the conserved phenylalanine at the end of the CDR3 is missing. The rearrangement joins TRBV4-1 to TRBJ2-2; D is undetermined. Per the germline V gene, CDR1 is MGHRA and CDR2 is YSYEKL. The CDR3 contains 15 residues. Trimming left V 4 bases short and J 0 bases short, with 9 bases between. DNA of the CDR3: TGCGCCAGCAGCCCATACAGCACGAACACCGGGGAGCTGTTTTTG. Amino acids: CASSPYSTNTGELFL.

The gene calls are TRBV11-2 and TRBJ2-3, with unresolved D. CDR3 length: 17 residues. Trimming cost V 2 bases and J 2 bases, with 17 bases left between them. Germline V gene lookup returns CDR1 SGHAT and CDR2 FQNNGV. Here the CDR3 reads CASSLNGYGGNTDTQYF. The DNA for the CDR3 is TGTGCCAGCAGCTTAAACGGTTATGGTGGTAACACAGATACGCAGTATTTT.

The CDR3 nucleotides are TGTGCCAGCAGTCCCCGGGGGGCAGGGGGCCCGAAACTCTATGGCTACACCTTC. Protein product: CASSPRGAGGPKLYGYTF. The chain employs TRBV28 and TRBJ1-2; 8 positions match TRBD1. The CDR3 consists of 18 residues. Germline loops: CDR1 MDHEN, CDR2 SYDVKM. The V gene end was trimmed by 5 bases and the J gene end by 4 bases; junction bases not matched to a gene: 18.

This clone was seen a single time. The chain recombines TRBV5-1 with TRBJ1-2, with 7 bases aligning to TRBD1. Germline assignment: CDR1 SGHRS and CDR2 YFSETQ. The CDR3 loop spans 14 amino acids. The J segment lost 3 bases and the V segment lost 4 bases, leaving 6 bases of the junction unmatched. CDR3 protein: CASSPRGGHYGYTF. The CDR3 coding sequence is TGCGCCAGCAGCCCTCGAGGGGGCCACTATGGCTACACCTTC.

Concerning this clone itself: The junction departs from germline at one end; a sequencing error may be responsible. The V gene is TRBV11-2, the J gene TRBJ1-2; D remains ambiguous. The germline CDR1 and CDR2 sequences are SGHAT and FQNNGV. CDR3 length: 13 residues. In DNA form, the CDR3 reads TGTGCCAGCAGCTTAGTATCCAGGTCCCCCTACGCCTTC. Translation gives CASSLVSRSPYAF.

This sequence joins TRBV15 and TRBJ2-1; 9 nucleotides line up with TRBD2. This CDR3 is 16 amino acids long. The junction had 4 bases not matched to a gene; V was cut back by 0 bases and J by 4 bases. Looked up from germline, CDR1 is LNHNV and CDR2 is YYDKDF (reference sequence). The CDR3 DNA follows: TGTGCCACCAGCAGAGATCCCAGCGGGGGGTACAATGAGCAGTTCTTC. This codes for CATSRDPSGGYNEQFF.

The chain has TRBV5-1 and TRBJ1-1; 8 nucleotides match TRBD1. Germline lookup yields CDR1 SGHRS and CDR2 YFSETQ. The J segment lost 1 base and the V segment lost 4 bases, leaving 3 bases of the junction unmatched. The CDR3 loop spans 14 amino acids. CDR3 coding DNA: TGCGCCAGCAGCCAAGGGACAGGGAACACTGAAGCTTTCTTT. Protein product: CASSQGTGNTEAFF.

This sequence joins TRBV7-9 and TRBJ2-2; 8 nucleotides agree with TRBD1. V shed 1 base, J shed 3 bases, and the junction held 7 bases outside the gene matches. The CDR3 spans 17 residues. Germline V gives CDR1 SEHNR, CDR2 FQNEAQ (reference sequence). Written as DNA, the CDR3 is TGTGCCAGCAGCTTAGGGGACAGGTTAATAGACACCGGGGAGCTGTTTTTT. Amino acid sequence: CASSLGDRLIDTGELFF.

The rearrangement joins TRBV6-1 to TRBJ1-1, with TRBD1 matching 7 bases. The CDR3 covers 17 residues. V trimming: 2 bases; J trimming: 0 bases; junction bases outside the gene matches: 9. Per the germline V gene, CDR1 is MNHNS and CDR2 is SASEGT. CDR3 sequence (DNA): TGTGCCAGCAGTGAACCACAGGGGCCGGTACTGAACACTGAAGCTTTCTTT. It encodes CASSEPQGPVLNTEAFF.

The chain couples TRBV4-1 to TRBJ2-2; 13 bases are a match to TRBD2. Germline assignment: CDR1 MGHRA and CDR2 YSYEKL. This CDR3 region has 17 residues. With 3 bases clipped from V and 7 bases from J, the junction kept 8 bases outside the gene matches. This chain's CDR3 is CASSQSLAGGRGGELFF. CDR3 nucleotides: TGCGCCAGCAGCCAGTCACTAGCGGGGGGGCGGGGCGGGGAGCTGTTTTTT.